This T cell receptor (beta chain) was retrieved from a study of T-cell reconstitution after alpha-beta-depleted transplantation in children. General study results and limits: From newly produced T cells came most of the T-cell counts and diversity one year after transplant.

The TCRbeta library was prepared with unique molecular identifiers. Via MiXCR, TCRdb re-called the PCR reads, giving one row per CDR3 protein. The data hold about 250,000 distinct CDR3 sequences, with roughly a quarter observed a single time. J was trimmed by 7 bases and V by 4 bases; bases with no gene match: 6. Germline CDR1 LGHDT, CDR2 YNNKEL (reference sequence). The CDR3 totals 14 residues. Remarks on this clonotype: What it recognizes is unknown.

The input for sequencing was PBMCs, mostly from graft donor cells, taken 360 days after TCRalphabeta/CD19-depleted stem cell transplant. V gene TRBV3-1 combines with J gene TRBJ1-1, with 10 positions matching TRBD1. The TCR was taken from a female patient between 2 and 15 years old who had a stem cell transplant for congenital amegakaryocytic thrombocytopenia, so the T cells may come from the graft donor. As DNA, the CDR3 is TGTGCCAGCAGCCTTACGACAGGGGGCTTTGAAGCTTTCTTT. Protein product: CASSLTTGGFEAFF.